This T cell receptor beta chain was recorded in a study of spatial heterogeneity in lung cancer. Study-level findings and limits: Resection saw ubiquitous expanded tumor TCRs appear in blood more than follow-up did.

TCRdb independently ran MiXCR on the 5' RACE reads; one entry per CDR3 protein. Of roughly 7,000 distinct CDR3 sequences in the sample, 6.5% to 8.5% are singletons; the top ten hold around four fifths. In this sample, this clonotype turned up many times. No antigen is known for it. Being off target in a library aimed at alpha chains, this beta chain has a size of little meaning. V lost 1 base and J lost 15, with 13 bases in between. The CDR3 covers 13 residues. From germline, CDR1 is SGHVS and CDR2 FQNEAQ. The time point was: sample taken at primary tumor resection. Whole RNA came from tumor, nontumor lung or frozen PBMC and was sequenced without being sorted.

The rearrangement uses TRBV7-8 and TRBJ1-6, with D unclear. The source material was PBMCs, sampled at surgery. The clonotype originates from a male donor with early-stage non-small cell lung cancer. In DNA form, the CDR3 reads TGTGCCAGCAGCTTAGAACAAAGGTCGGACCTCCACTTT. It translates to CASSLEQRSDLHF.